This is a list of T cell receptor beta chains from one sample in a study of blood T cell repertoires in COVID-19. Here immunoSEQ multiplex PCR was the method, and the copy in TCRdb shows in-frame clones only, minus some. This sample carries 25,000 to 40,000 clones, around 86% of them seen once, and the ten largest clones take approximately 15%. Sequencing input: peripheral blood. The receptors stem from a woman aged 55 to 70 with active COVID-19. The CDR3 runs from the conserved cysteine through the conserved F or W. Each record gives: V gene, clone size, J gene, D gene, CDR3 length, CDR3 DNA, CDR3 protein. D genes are given only for firm matches. Clone size is shown for a subset of rows, as once, few, many or a class of expanded clone.

TRBV10-3	few	TRBJ2-7	TRBD2	13	TGTGCCACCGGACTAGCGGGAGGTTACGAGCAGTACTTC	CATGLAGGYEQYF
TRBV7-2	-	TRBJ1-5	-	15	TGTGCCAGCAGCTTATCGGCACGGGGAAATCAGCCCCAGCATTTT	CASSLSARGNQPQHF
TRBV5-1	-	TRBJ2-1	TRBD1	16	TGCGCCAGCAGCGGAGGGACAGGGGGCCTCTACAATGAGCAGTTCTTC	CASSGGTGGLYNEQFF
TRBV6-5	few	TRBJ1-5	-	15	TGTGCCAGCACCCCTCCGGGTGCGAGCAATCAGCCCCAGCATTTT	CASTPPGASNQPQHF
TRBV5-4	-	TRBJ2-3	-	14	TGTGCCAGCAGCTTGGGTAGTCGGGGAGATACGCAGTATTTT	CASSLGSRGDTQYF
TRBV3-1/TRBV3-2	-	TRBJ1-3	-	15	TGTGCCAGCACCCCTTCACAGGGCTCTGGAAACACCATATATTTT	CASTPSQGSGNTIYF
TRBV28	-	TRBJ2-2	TRBD2	20	TGTGCCAGCAGCCGCATTCCGGGACTAGCGGGAGGGAGGAGCACCGGGGAGCTGTTTTTT	CASSRIPGLAGGRSTGELFF
TRBV3-1/TRBV3-2	-	TRBJ2-1	-	13	TGTGCCAGCAGACCGTGGGGAGGCAATGAGCAGTTCTTC	CASRPWGGNEQFF
TRBV30	-	TRBJ2-7	-	14	TGTGCCTGGAGTAGAACAGGCGTGCCCTACGAGCAGTACTTC	CAWSRTGVPYEQYF
TRBV7-2	-	TRBJ2-5	-	13	TGTGCCAGCAGCCCCACAGGGTCGGGGACCCAGTACTTC	CASSPTGSGTQYF
TRBV2	-	TRBJ1-4	-	13	TGTGCCAGCAAAAGGACATTCACTGAAAAACTGTTTTTT	CASKRTFTEKLFF
TRBV3-1/TRBV3-2	-	TRBJ2-1	-	16	TGTGCCAGCAGCCAAGATCGGGGGAGAGGATACAATGAGCAGTTCTTC	CASSQDRGRGYNEQFF
TRBV10-3	few	TRBJ2-7	-	12	TGTGCCATCAGTGGGATTTCAGGGGAGCAGTACTTC	CAISGISGEQYF
TRBV3-1/TRBV3-2	-	TRBJ1-2	-	12	TGTGCCAGCAGCCAAGGTCAGGGTGGCTACACCTTC	CASSQGQGGYTF
TRBV5-1	-	TRBJ2-7	-	16	TGCGCCAGCAGCTTGGCCGGTCTAGCGTTTACCTACGAGCAGTACTTC	CASSLAGLAFTYEQYF